This TCR beta chain was identified during a study of blood T cells in healthy people across ages. Study summary: About one barcoded beta molecule per two T cells came from capture by template switching.

The CDR3 covers 14 residues. Germline CDR1 reads SQVTM; CDR2 reads ANQGSEA. For the second PCR, which ran for about 7 to 11 cycles, a sample-barcoded 5' primer and a J-beta primer mix were used. TCRdb used MiXCR to reprocess the 5' RACE reads, holding one entry per CDR3 protein. The table shows 730,000 or so distinct CDR3 sequences, with less than 45% occurring only once. The source is a man older than 75 in good health. The chain couples TRBV29-1 to TRBJ2-1; TRBD2 is a possible D gene (6 bases). The assigned J gene may be wrong: the sequence end matches TRBJ2-7 better. The specimen was blood. CDR3 protein: CSVAGRGEYNEQYF. CDR3 nucleotide sequence: TGCAGCGTTGCGGGGCGGGGCGAATACAATGAGCAGTACTTC.